Given below is one TCR beta chain in context. These data come from a study of CD8 T cells in Susac syndrome. Overall study: Treatment at blood withdrawal was none, corticosteroids, or intravenous immunoglobulin alone in Susac syndrome patients.

Random hexamers primed reverse transcription of 0.5 to 1 ug RNA. Multiplex PCR with immunoSEQ amplified the TCR beta CDR3 across 54 Vbeta and 13 Jbeta. TCRdb called the immunoSEQ multiplex PCR reads again in MiXCR, with one record for every CDR3 protein. The table includes under 95,000 distinct CDR3 sequences, just under 95% detected once. This CDR3 is 15 amino acids long. CDR1 and CDR2 (germline): DFQATT, SNEGSKA (reference sequence). V gave up 5 bases and J gave up 0 bases, with 13 bases separating them. Patients having Susac syndrome satisfied recently defined diagnostic criteria for definite or probable disease.

The clonotype was recovered from a human donor with Susac syndrome. Sequences were obtained from CD8+ T cells from PBMCs. The chain uses TRBV20-1 and TRBJ2-2; D call uncertain. CDR3 sequence: CSAAKTETNTGELFF. CDR3 in DNA: TGCAGTGCTGCTAAAACAGAGACGAACACCGGGGAGCTGTTTTTT.